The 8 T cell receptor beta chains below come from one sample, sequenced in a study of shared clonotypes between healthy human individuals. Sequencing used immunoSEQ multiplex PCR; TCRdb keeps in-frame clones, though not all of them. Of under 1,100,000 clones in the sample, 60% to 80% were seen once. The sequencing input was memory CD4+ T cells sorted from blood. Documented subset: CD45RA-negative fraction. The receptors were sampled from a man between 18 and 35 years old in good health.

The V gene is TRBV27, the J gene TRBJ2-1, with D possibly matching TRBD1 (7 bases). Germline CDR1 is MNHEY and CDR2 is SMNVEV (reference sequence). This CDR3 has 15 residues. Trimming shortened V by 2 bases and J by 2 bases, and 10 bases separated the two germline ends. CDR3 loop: CASSLQGGTYNEQFF. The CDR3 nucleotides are TGTGCCAGCAGTTTACAGGGGGGAACCTACAATGAGCAGTTCTTC.

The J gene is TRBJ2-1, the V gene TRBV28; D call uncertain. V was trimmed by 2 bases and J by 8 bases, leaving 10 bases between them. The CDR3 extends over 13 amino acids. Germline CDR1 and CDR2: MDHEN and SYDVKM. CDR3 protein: CASSLDILDEQFF. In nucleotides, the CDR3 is TGTGCCAGCAGTTTAGATATTCTGGATGAGCAGTTCTTC.

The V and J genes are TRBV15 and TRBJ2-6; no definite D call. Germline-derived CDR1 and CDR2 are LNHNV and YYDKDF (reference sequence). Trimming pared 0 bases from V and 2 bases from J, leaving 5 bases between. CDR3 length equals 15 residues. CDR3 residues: CATSRDLAGANVLTF. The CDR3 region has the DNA TGTGCCACCAGCAGAGATCTGGCTGGGGCCAACGTCCTGACTTTC.

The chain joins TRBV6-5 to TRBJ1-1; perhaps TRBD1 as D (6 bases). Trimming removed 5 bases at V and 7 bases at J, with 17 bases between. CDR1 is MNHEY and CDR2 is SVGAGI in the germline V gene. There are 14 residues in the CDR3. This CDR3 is CASSPGRKDSEAFF. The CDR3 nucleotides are TGTGCCAGCAGTCCCGGGAGGAAGGACAGTGAAGCTTTCTTT.

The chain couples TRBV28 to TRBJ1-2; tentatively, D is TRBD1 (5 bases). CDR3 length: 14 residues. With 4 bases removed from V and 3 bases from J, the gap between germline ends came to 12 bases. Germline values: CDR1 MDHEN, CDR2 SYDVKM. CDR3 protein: CASSWAGLDYGYTF. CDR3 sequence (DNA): TGTGCCAGCAGTTGGGCGGGGCTGGACTATGGCTACACCTTC.

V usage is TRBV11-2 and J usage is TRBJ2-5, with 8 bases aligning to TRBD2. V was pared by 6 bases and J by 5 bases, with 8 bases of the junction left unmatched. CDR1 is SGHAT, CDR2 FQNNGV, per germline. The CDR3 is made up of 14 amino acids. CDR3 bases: TGTGCCAGCAGTCCCAAAGCGGGAGAGGAGACCCAGTACTTC. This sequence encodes CASSPKAGEETQYF.

The CDR3 spells CASSPQGSGGTDTQYF. CDR3 coding DNA: TGTGCCAGCTCACCACAAGGTAGCGGGGGGACAGATACGCAGTATTTT. The rearrangement joins TRBV18 to TRBJ2-3, with 10 bases aligning to TRBD2. The CDR3 runs to 16 residues. V was clipped by 1 base and J by 3 bases; unmatched bases: 4. Per the germline V gene, CDR1 is KGHSH and CDR2 is LQKENI. Full variable domain (missing parts from reference TRBV18 and TRBJ2-3): NAGVMQNPRHLVRRRGQEARLRCSPMKGHSHVYWYRQLPEEGLKFMVYLQKENIIDESGMPKERFSAEFPKEGPSILRIQQVVRGDSAAYFCASSPQGSGGTDTQYFGPGTRLTVL.

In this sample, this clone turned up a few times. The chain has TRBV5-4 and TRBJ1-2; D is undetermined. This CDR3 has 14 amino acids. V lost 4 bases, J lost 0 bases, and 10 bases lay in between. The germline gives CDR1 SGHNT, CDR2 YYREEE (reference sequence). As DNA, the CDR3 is TGTGCCAGCAGCCCGCCCGGAGCTAACTATGGCTACACCTTC. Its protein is CASSPPGANYGYTF.